A single sample is the source of the 32 T cell receptor beta chains below, sequenced in a study of response to subunit inactivated influenza vaccine. TCRdb fed the RT-PCR reads into MiXCR, producing one record per CDR3 protein. The sample holds 650,000 to 800,000 distinct CDR3 sequences, 18% seen once. The sequenced sample was PBMCs from blood, obtained around 5 days after vaccination. These receptors all stem from a man aged 45-65 years who received an inactivated influenza vaccine.

This clonotype was found many times. The rearrangement joins TRBV20-1 to TRBJ1-2; D is unresolved. Trimming took off 0 bases at V and 2 bases at J, with 7 bases between the two ends. Germline CDR1 is DFQATT and CDR2 is SNEGSKA (reference sequence). This CDR3 has 13 amino acids. The chain's CDR3 is CSARESQNYGYTF. CDR3 bases: TGCAGTGCTAGAGAAAGCCAGAACTATGGCTACACCTTC.

The rearrangement joins TRBV7-9 to TRBJ2-5, with 9 positions matching TRBD1. Germline V gene lookup returns CDR1 SEHNR and CDR2 FQNEAQ (reference sequence). V gave up 6 bases and J gave up 5 bases; unmatched junction bases: 16. CDR3 length equals 17 residues. The CDR3 sequence: CASRRRENNRGRETQYF. For the CDR3, the DNA is TGTGCCAGCAGAAGAAGGGAGAATAACAGGGGGCGGGAGACCCAGTACTTC.

The chain has TRBV7-2 and TRBJ2-1; 10 bases match TRBD2. V lost 6 bases to trimming and J lost 9 bases; unmatched junction nucleotides: 8. Germline lookup yields CDR1 SGHTA and CDR2 FQGNSA. CDR3 length: 14 amino acids. CDR3 sequence (DNA): TGTGCCAGCAGACTTGGGGTAGCGGGAGGTGAGCAGTTCTTC. Translating gives CASRLGVAGGEQFF.

The J gene is TRBJ2-1, the V gene TRBV11-2; 8 bases match TRBD1. V lost 5 bases and J lost 0; bases outside the gene matches: 6. This CDR3 contains 16 residues. Germline CDR1 reads SGHAT; CDR2 reads FQNNGV. CDR3 protein: CASSTRQGHSYNEQFF. CDR3 in DNA: TGTGCCAGCAGCACCCGACAGGGGCACTCCTACAATGAGCAGTTCTTC.

At least ten counts were recorded for this clonotype. The chain links TRBV5-1 to TRBJ2-1; D gene uncertain. This CDR3 has 12 residues. The V and J ends lost 5 bases and 5 bases respectively, with 8 bases between them. Germline V gene lookup returns CDR1 SGHRS and CDR2 YFSETQ. The CDR3 DNA is TGCGCCAGCAGGTACCAGGACAATGAGCAGTTCTTC. Its translation is CASRYQDNEQFF.

This clonotype has just a few counts. The genes are TRBV7-2 and TRBJ2-5; D could derive from TRBD1 or TRBD2 (5 bases each). V was pared by 3 bases and J by 4 bases, with 12 bases between. The CDR3 is made up of 14 amino acids. The germline gives CDR1 SGHTA, CDR2 FQGNSA. The CDR3 loop reads CASSFGGRGETQYF. The CDR3 nucleotides are TGTGCCAGCAGCTTTGGGGGAAGAGGAGAGACCCAGTACTTC.

The chain employs TRBV6-1 and TRBJ2-2; 9 nucleotides match TRBD2. The germline CDR1 and CDR2 sequences are MNHNS and SASEGT. V lost 7 bases to trimming and J lost 4 bases; unmatched junction nucleotides: 16. The CDR3 has 18 amino acids. The CDR3 region has the DNA TGTGCCAGCACCTCGGGGGGTGCGGGGGGGCGAGTCACCGGGGAGCTGTTTTTT. This codes for CASTSGGAGGRVTGELFF.

This clonotype was seen once. The chain combines TRBV6-2 or TRBV6-3 with TRBJ2-1, with a possible D match to TRBD2 (6 bases). The V and J ends lost 5 bases and 7 bases respectively, with 18 bases between them. The CDR3 is 15 residues long. From germline, CDR1 is MNHEY and CDR2 SVGEGT. CDR3 in DNA: TGTGCCAGCAGTCGACTAGGGGCCAAAGGGAATGAGCAGTTCTTC. Protein sequence: CASSRLGAKGNEQFF.

This clonotype has at least ten counts. The chain has TRBV7-2 and TRBJ2-5, with 8 bases aligning to TRBD2. The junction had 6 bases not matched to a gene; V was cut back by 2 bases and J by 4 bases. This CDR3 spans 15 amino acids. Germline CDR1 reads SGHTA; CDR2 reads FQGNSA. CDR3 bases: TGTGCCAGCAGCTTATTCGCGGGGGGCCGAGAGACCCAGTACTTC. Amino acids: CASSLFAGGRETQYF.

The CDR3 reads CSASGLVSGRAGDTQYF. The CDR3 DNA is TGCAGTGCTAGTGGTCTTGTTAGCGGGAGGGCCGGAGATACGCAGTATTTT. The chain is built from TRBV20-1 and TRBJ2-3, with 11 positions matching TRBD2. Trimming at V came to 3 bases and at J to 5 bases, leaving 13 bases not matched to a gene. CDR3 length: 17 residues. The V gene's germline CDR1 is DFQATT and CDR2 SNEGSKA (reference sequence).

This clonotype came up a few times. This sequence joins TRBV20-1 and TRBJ2-5; 7 bases align to TRBD1. The CDR3 is 14 residues long. CDR1 is DFQATT, CDR2 SNEGSKA, per germline (reference sequence). The trim removed 1 base at V and 9 bases at J, leaving 11 bases unmatched. Written as DNA, the CDR3 is TGCAGTGCTAGAGCGACGACAGGGCCCAGGGCCCAGTACTTC. Protein product: CSARATTGPRAQYF.

The V gene is TRBV6-1, the J gene TRBJ2-3; TRBD1 aligns across 8 bases. V was clipped by 6 bases and J by 11 bases; unmatched bases: 16. CDR1 is MNHNS and CDR2 is SASEGT in the germline V gene. This CDR3 spans 15 amino acids. The CDR3 sequence is CASRERGQASGGQYF. The CDR3 nucleotides read TGTGCCAGCAGGGAACGGGGACAGGCGAGTGGTGGGCAGTATTTT.

This rearrangement joins TRBV6-5 to TRBJ1-5; D might be TRBD1 (5 bases). Germline CDR1 and CDR2: MNHEY and SVGAGI. Trimming took 2 bases from V and 2 from J, leaving 10 bases between them. This CDR3 has 15 residues. The CDR3 DNA reads as TGTGCCAGCAGTTACGACAGATCAGGCAATCAGCCCCAGCATTTT. It codes for CASSYDRSGNQPQHF.

V and J are TRBV4-3 and TRBJ2-2; a weak D match, TRBD2 (5 bases). Trimming took off 0 bases at V and 1 base at J, with 9 bases between the two ends. CDR1 is LGHNA, CDR2 YSLEER, per germline. There are 16 residues in the CDR3. The CDR3 nucleotides read TGCGCCAGCAGCCAAGAGGTAGCGTTGAACACCGGGGAGCTGTTTTTT. This gives the protein CASSQEVALNTGELFF.

This clonotype was seen many times. The genes are TRBV7-2 and TRBJ2-7; 10 nucleotides match TRBD2. Trimming removed 5 bases from V and 4 bases from J; junction bases left unmatched: 8. Germline assignment: CDR1 SGHTA and CDR2 FQGNSA. This CDR3 has 15 residues. The CDR3, as DNA: TGTGCCAGCAGCGACCAAGCGGGAGGGCCATACGAGCAGTACTTC. Protein sequence: CASSDQAGGPYEQYF.

This chain uses TRBV12-3 or TRBV12-4 with TRBJ1-1; D is undetermined. The CDR3 length is 14 residues. Trimming removed 1 base at V and 2 bases at J, with 8 bases between. CDR3 protein: CASSLGDKNTEAFF. In DNA form, the CDR3 reads TGTGCCAGCAGTTTAGGAGACAAAAACACTGAAGCTTTCTTT.

The rearrangement joins TRBV20-1 to TRBJ2-7, with TRBD2 matching over 13 bases. Germline CDR1 and CDR2: DFQATT and SNEGSKA (reference sequence). The CDR3 runs 16 residues. V shed 6 bases, J shed 3 bases, and the junction held 11 bases outside the gene matches. This CDR3 is CSAGTSGARALYEQYF. CDR3 DNA: TGCAGTGCAGGGACTAGCGGGGCCAGGGCCCTCTACGAGCAGTACTTC.

The chain uses TRBV20-1 and TRBJ2-4; D might be TRBD1 or TRBD2, each matching 6 bases. Germline V CDR1 and CDR2: DFQATT, SNEGSKA (reference sequence). With 3 bases removed from V and 0 bases from J, the gap between germline ends came to 12 bases. The CDR3 has 15 amino acids. CDR3 DNA: TGCAGTGCTAGTCCGGGGGCGTCAGCCAAAAACATTCAGTACTTC. As protein: CSASPGASAKNIQYF.

This clonotype was observed a handful of times. The chain recombines TRBV4-1 with TRBJ2-7, with D perhaps matching TRBD1 or TRBD2 (5 bases each). This CDR3 has 15 amino acids. Trimming took off 3 bases at V and 2 bases at J, with 14 bases between the two ends. CDR1 and CDR2 (germline): MGHRA, YSYEKL. CDR3 sequence reads: CASSQGRGDAYEQYF. CDR3 sequence (DNA): TGCGCCAGCAGCCAGGGACGTGGGGACGCCTACGAGCAGTACTTC.

The chain recombines TRBV25-1 with TRBJ2-1, with D possibly TRBD1 on 6 matching bases. The CDR3 sequence is 15 residues long. Germline V CDR1 and CDR2: MGHDK, SYGVNS. The V gene lost 5 bases and the J gene lost 5 bases, with 16 bases spanning the gap. CDR3: CASSSGRTANNEQFF. The DNA of the CDR3 is TGTGCCAGCAGTTCGGGCCGGACAGCAAACAATGAGCAGTTCTTC.

The V call is TRBV5-1, the J call TRBJ2-7; D may be TRBD1 (6 bases). The CDR3 contains 15 residues. CDR1 and CDR2 (germline): SGHRS, YFSETQ. The V gene lost 0 bases and the J gene lost 2 bases, with 12 bases spanning the gap. CDR3 sequence reads: CASSLEGHLTYEQYF. CDR3 nucleotides: TGCGCCAGCAGCTTGGAGGGACACCTAACCTACGAGCAGTACTTC.

The rearrangement links TRBV10-3 to TRBJ2-3; 8 bases agree with TRBD2. The V gene's germline CDR1 is ENHRY and CDR2 SYGVKD. Trimming cost V 6 bases and J 2 bases; bases outside gene matches: 4. This CDR3 region has 14 residues. CDR3: CAIRPAGATDTQYF. The DNA for the CDR3 is TGTGCCATCAGACCAGCGGGAGCCACAGATACGCAGTATTTT.

V is TRBV6-2 or TRBV6-3 and J is TRBJ2-7; 7 bases agree with TRBD1. Germline V gene sequence: CDR1 MNHEY, CDR2 SVGEGT. V dropped 4 bases and J dropped 5; count of bases not matched to a gene: 5. The CDR3 loop spans 13 amino acids. CDR3 DNA sequence: TGTGCCAGCAGTTCCGGACAGGCGGACGAGCAGTACTTC. Translation gives CASSSGQADEQYF.

V and J are TRBV4-3 and TRBJ2-3; 8 bases agree with TRBD1. Germline V CDR1 and CDR2: LGHNA, YSLEER. Germline trimming cut 2 bases from V and 2 bases from J; bases unmatched to any gene: 6. The CDR3 spans 16 residues. CDR3 coding DNA: TGCGCCAGCAGCCAAATCGGACAGGGCCACACAGATACGCAGTATTTT. It codes for CASSQIGQGHTDTQYF.

This sequence joins TRBV27 and TRBJ2-7, with 8 bases that match TRBD1. This CDR3 is 14 amino acids long. Trimming at V came to 3 bases and at J to 5 bases, leaving 6 bases not matched to a gene. From germline, CDR1 is MNHEY and CDR2 SMNVEV (reference sequence). The CDR3 DNA is TGTGCCAGCAGTTTTATGGACAGGGTTGACGAGCAGTACTTC. This translates into CASSFMDRVDEQYF.

This clonotype was detected ten times or more. This chain connects TRBV29-1 to TRBJ1-1; D ambiguous. Germline lookup yields CDR1 SQVTM and CDR2 ANQGSEA. The CDR3 contains 17 residues. V lost 0 bases to trimming and J lost 0 bases, with 17 bases between them. The CDR3 DNA is TGCAGCGTTGAAGATTTAAGCGGGGTACCCCTGAACACTGAAGCTTTCTTT. Translating it yields CSVEDLSGVPLNTEAFF.

V and J are TRBV7-8 and TRBJ2-7; TRBD1 might be the D (6 bases). The germline CDR1 and CDR2 sequences are SGHVS and FQNEAQ. CDR3 length: 16 residues. Trimming took off 1 base at V and 7 bases at J, with 20 bases between the two ends. The CDR3 spells CASSLEVTGIVGEQYF. The CDR3 coding sequence is TGTGCCAGCAGCTTAGAAGTGACAGGCATTGTAGGAGAGCAGTACTTC.

This clonotype has more than one count but fewer than ten. The chain couples TRBV20-1 to TRBJ1-5, with no clear D. Trimming left V 4 bases short and J 4 bases short, with 14 bases between. The length of the CDR3 is 14 residues. The germline gives CDR1 DFQATT, CDR2 SNEGSKA (reference sequence). In DNA form, the CDR3 reads TGCAGTGCTAATCCGCCAGGCCCTAATCAGCCCCAGCATTTT. Its translation: CSANPPGPNQPQHF.

The chain uses TRBV7-3 and TRBJ2-4; 8 positions match TRBD1. Looked up from germline, CDR1 is SGHTA and CDR2 is FQGTGA. The CDR3 consists of 13 residues. V lost 6 bases and J lost 9; bases outside the gene matches: 7. CDR3 sequence: CASSGQGEGIQYF. In DNA, the CDR3 is TGTGCCAGCAGTGGACAGGGTGAGGGCATTCAGTACTTC.

The chain recombines TRBV28 with TRBJ1-5; unclear D gene. Germline values: CDR1 MDHEN, CDR2 SYDVKM. The CDR3 length is 15 residues. Trimming pared 3 bases from V and 1 base from J, leaving 10 bases between. The CDR3 protein is CASSFDPGSNQPQHF. CDR3 nucleotides: TGTGCCAGCAGTTTCGACCCGGGGAGCAATCAGCCCCAGCATTTT. Complete variable domain (other parts from reference TRBV28 and TRBJ1-5): DVKVTQSSRYLVKRTGEKVFLECVQDMDHENMFWYRQDPGLGLRLIYFSYDVKMKEKGDIPEGYSVSREKKERFSLILESASTNQTSMYLCASSFDPGSNQPQHFGDGTRLSIL.

V usage is TRBV29-1 and J usage is TRBJ2-7; D is undetermined. Between the trimmed V and J ends, which lost 6 bases and 4 bases, there was a span of 16 bases. The CDR3 totals 13 residues. Germline assignment: CDR1 SQVTM and CDR2 ANQGSEA. The CDR3 region is CSVGKLGGYEQYF. The CDR3 region has the DNA TGCAGCGTGGGCAAGCTAGGCGGATACGAGCAGTACTTC.

Details on this clonotype: A much larger clone sits a single nucleotide away, making a read error possible. The chain carries TRBV20-1 and TRBJ2-7, with D possibly being TRBD2 (5 bases). V was shortened by 7 bases and J by 0 bases, with 16 bases between the two germline ends. Germline V gives CDR1 DFQATT, CDR2 SNEGSKA (reference sequence). CDR3 length: 14 amino acids. The CDR3 coding sequence is TGCAGTGATAGCTTATTGGGGAGCTCCTACGAGCAGTACTTC. Encoded protein: CSDSLLGSSYEQYF.